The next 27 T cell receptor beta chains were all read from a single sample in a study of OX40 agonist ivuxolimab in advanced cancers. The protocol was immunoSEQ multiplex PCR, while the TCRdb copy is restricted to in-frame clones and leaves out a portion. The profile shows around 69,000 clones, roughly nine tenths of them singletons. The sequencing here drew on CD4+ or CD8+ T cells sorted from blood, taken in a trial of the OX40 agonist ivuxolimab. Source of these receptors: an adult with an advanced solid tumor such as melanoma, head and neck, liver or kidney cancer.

The CDR3, as DNA: TGTGCCAGCAGGGCAGGTACTAATGAAAAACTGTTTTTT. Translated, it gives CASRAGTNEKLFF. The chain joins TRBV5-4 to TRBJ1-4; D not certain. CDR1 is SGHNT and CDR2 is YYREEE in the germline V gene (reference sequence). The CDR3 loop spans 13 amino acids. V dropped 5 bases and J dropped 2 bases, with 7 bases sitting between them.

The chain's CDR3 is CASSQGGAGTVYNEQFF. Here the CDR3 DNA reads TGTGCCAGCAGCCAGGGGGGAGCCGGGACAGTTTACAATGAGCAGTTCTTC. This chain joins TRBV11-1 and TRBJ2-1; D might be TRBD1 (7 bases). The V end was cut by 5 bases, the J end by 4 bases, with 21 bases between. CDR3 length: 17 amino acids. Germline V CDR1 and CDR2: SGHAT, FQDESV (reference sequence).

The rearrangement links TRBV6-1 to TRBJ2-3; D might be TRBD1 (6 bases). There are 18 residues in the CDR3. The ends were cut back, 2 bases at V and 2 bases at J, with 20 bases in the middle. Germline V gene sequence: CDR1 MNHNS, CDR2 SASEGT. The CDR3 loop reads CASSEKGWGLDHTDTQYF. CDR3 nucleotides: TGTGCCAGCAGTGAAAAGGGCTGGGGGCTAGACCACACAGATACGCAGTATTTT.

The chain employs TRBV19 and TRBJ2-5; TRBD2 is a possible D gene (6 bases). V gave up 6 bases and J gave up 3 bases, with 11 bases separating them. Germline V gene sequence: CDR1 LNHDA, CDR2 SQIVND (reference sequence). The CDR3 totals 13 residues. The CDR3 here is CASSRGLEETQYF. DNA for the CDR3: TGTGCCAGTAGCCGGGGGTTAGAAGAGACCCAGTACTTC.

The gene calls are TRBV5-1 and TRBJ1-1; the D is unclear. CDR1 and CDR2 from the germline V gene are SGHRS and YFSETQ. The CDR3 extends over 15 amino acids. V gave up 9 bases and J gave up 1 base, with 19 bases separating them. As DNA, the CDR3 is TGCGCCACCAAATATATAAGTGGACCGAACACTGAAGCTTTCTTT. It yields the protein CATKYISGPNTEAFF.

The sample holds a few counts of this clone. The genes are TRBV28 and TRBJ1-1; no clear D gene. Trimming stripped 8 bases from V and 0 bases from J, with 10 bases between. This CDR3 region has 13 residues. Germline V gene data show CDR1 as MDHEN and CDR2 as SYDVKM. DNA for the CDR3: TGTGCCAGCGGTATCTTCATGAACACTGAAGCTTTCTTT. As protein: CASGIFMNTEAFF.

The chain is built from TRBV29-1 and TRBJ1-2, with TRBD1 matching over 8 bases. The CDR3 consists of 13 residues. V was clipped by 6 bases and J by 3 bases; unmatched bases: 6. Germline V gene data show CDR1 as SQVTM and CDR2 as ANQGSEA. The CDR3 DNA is TGCAGCGTATCACAGGGGGTTGACTATGGCTACACCTTC. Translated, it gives CSVSQGVDYGYTF.

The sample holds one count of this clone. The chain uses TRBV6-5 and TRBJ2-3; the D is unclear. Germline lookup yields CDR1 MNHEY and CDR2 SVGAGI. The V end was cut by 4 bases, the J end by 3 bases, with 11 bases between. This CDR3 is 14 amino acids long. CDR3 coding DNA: TGTGCCAGCAGTTCCCCAGCGAGAACAGATACGCAGTATTTT. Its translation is CASSSPARTDTQYF.

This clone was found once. CDR3 residues: CATSKGTGTHYQPQHF. The CDR3 bases are TGTGCCACCAGCAAAGGAACCGGGACACATTATCAGCCCCAGCATTTT. The chain is built from TRBV15 and TRBJ1-5; D might be TRBD1 (6 bases). Trimming removed 4 bases at V and 5 bases at J, with 18 bases between. Germline assignment: CDR1 LNHNV and CDR2 YYDKDF (reference sequence). This CDR3 spans 16 amino acids. The variable domain in full, with the rest retrieved from reference TRBV15 and TRBJ1-5, is DAMVIQNPRYQVTQFGKPVTLSCSQTLNHNVMYWYQQKSSQAPKLLFHYYDKDFNNEADTPDNFQSRRPNTSFCFLDIRSPGLGDTAMYLCATSKGTGTHYQPQHFGDGTRLSIL.

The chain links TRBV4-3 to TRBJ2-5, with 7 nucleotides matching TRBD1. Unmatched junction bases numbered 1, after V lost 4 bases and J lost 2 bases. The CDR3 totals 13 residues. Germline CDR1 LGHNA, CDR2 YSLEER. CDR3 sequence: CASSLGQQETQYF. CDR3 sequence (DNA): TGCGCCAGCAGCCTGGGACAGCAAGAGACCCAGTACTTC.

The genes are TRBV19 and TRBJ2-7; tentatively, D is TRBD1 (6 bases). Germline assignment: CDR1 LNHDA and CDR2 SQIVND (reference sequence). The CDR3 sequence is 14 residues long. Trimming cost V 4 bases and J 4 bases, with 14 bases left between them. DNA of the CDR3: TGTGCCAGTAGTACACAAGGACAGCCATACGAGCAGTACTTC. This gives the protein CASSTQGQPYEQYF.

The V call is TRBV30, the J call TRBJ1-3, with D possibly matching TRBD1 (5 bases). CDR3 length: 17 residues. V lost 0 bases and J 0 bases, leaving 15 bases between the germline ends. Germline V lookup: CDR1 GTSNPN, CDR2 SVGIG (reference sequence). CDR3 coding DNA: TGTGCCTGGAGTGTAGGGACTGGCGCTTCCTCTGGAAACACCATATATTTT. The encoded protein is CAWSVGTGASSGNTIYF.

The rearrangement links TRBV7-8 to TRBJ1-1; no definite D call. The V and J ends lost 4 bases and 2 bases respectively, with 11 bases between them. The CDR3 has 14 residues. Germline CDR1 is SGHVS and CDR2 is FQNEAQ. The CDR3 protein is CASSSWGINTEAFF. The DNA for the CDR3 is TGTGCCAGCAGCTCGTGGGGTATTAACACTGAAGCTTTCTTT.

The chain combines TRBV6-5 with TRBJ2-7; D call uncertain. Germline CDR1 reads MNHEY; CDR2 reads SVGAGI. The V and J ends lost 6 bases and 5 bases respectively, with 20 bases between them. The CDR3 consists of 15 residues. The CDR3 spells CASSRTQVAPHEQYF. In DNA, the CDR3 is TGTGCCAGCAGCCGAACCCAGGTAGCTCCCCACGAGCAGTACTTC.

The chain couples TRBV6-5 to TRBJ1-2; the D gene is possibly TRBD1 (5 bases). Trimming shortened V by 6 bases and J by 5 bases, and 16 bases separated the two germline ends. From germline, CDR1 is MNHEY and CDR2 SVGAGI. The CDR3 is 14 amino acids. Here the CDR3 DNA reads TGTGCCAGCAGCTCGGGCCGGACACCTTATGGCTACACCTTC. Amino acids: CASSSGRTPYGYTF.

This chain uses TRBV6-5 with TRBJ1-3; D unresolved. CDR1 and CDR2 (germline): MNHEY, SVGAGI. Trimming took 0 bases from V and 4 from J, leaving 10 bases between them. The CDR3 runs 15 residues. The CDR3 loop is CASSYSAVSGNTIYF. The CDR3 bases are TGTGCCAGCAGTTACTCGGCGGTTTCGGGAAACACCATATATTTT.

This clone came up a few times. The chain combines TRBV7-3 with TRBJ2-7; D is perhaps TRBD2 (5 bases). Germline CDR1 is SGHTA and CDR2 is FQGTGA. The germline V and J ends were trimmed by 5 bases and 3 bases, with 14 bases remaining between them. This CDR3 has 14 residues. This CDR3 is CASSPTTGVYEQYF. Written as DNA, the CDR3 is TGTGCCAGCAGCCCAACCACCGGGGTCTACGAGCAGTACTTC.

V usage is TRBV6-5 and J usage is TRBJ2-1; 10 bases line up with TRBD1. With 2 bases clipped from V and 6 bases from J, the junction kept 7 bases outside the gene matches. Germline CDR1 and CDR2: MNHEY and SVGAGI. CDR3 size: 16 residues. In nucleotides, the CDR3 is TGTGCCAGCAGTTACAGCGGGACAGGGGATCCCAATGAGCAGTTCTTC. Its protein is CASSYSGTGDPNEQFF.

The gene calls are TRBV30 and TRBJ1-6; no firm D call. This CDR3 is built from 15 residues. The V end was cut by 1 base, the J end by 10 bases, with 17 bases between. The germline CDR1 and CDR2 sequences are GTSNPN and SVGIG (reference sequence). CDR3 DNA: TGTGCCTGGAGTGCCCTCGCCCCGACTGAGTCACCCCTCCACTTT. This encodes CAWSALAPTESPLHF.

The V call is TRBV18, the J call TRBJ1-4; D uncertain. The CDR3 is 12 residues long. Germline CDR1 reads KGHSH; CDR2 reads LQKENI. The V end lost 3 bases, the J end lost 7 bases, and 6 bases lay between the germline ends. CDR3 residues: CASSPPGEKLFF. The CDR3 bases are TGTGCCAGCTCACCCCCAGGTGAAAAACTGTTTTTT. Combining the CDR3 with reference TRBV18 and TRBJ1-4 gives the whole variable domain NAGVMQNPRHLVRRRGQEARLRCSPMKGHSHVYWYRQLPEEGLKFMVYLQKENIIDESGMPKERFSAEFPKEGPSILRIQQVVRGDSAAYFCASSPPGEKLFFGSGTQLSVL.

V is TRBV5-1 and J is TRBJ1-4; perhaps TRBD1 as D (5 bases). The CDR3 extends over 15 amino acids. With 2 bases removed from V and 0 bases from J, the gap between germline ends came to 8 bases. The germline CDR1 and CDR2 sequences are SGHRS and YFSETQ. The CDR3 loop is CASSFARATNEKLFF. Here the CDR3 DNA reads TGCGCCAGCAGCTTTGCCAGGGCAACTAATGAAAAACTGTTTTTT.

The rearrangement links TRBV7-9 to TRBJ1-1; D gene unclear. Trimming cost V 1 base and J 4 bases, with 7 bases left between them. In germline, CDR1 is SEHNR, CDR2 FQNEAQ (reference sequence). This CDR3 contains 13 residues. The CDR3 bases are TGTGCCAGCAGCTTAGGTCGGACCACTGAAGCTTTCTTT. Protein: CASSLGRTTEAFF. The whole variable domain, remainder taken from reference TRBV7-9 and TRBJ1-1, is DTGVSQNPRHKITKRGQNVTFRCDPISEHNRLYWYRQTLGQGPEFLTYFQNEAQLEKSRLLSDRFSAERPKGSFSTLEIQRTEQGDSAMYLCASSLGRTTEAFFGQGTRLTVV.

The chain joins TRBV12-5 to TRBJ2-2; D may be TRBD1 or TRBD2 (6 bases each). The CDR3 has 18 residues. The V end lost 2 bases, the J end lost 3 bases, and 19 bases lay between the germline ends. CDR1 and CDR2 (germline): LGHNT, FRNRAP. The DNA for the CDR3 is TGTGCTAGTGGTTTGAGTCCGGGGAAGGGGGACTACACCGGGGAGCTGTTTTTT. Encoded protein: CASGLSPGKGDYTGELFF.

For the CDR3, the DNA is TGTGCCAGCAGCTCGACAGATTTTCCCTCTGGAAACACCATATATTTT. It translates to CASSSTDFPSGNTIYF. The chain carries TRBV5-5 and TRBJ1-3, with a tentative D call TRBD1 (5 bases). The V end was cut by 3 bases, the J end by 0 bases, with 13 bases between. Germline V gene lookup returns CDR1 SGHKS and CDR2 YYEKEE (reference sequence). The CDR3 runs 16 residues.

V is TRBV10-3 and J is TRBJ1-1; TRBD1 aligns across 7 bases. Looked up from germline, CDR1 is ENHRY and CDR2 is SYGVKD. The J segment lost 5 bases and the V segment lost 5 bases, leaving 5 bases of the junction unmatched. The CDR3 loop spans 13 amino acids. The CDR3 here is CAISKQGGTEAFF. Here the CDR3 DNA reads TGTGCCATCAGTAAGCAGGGGGGGACTGAAGCTTTCTTT.

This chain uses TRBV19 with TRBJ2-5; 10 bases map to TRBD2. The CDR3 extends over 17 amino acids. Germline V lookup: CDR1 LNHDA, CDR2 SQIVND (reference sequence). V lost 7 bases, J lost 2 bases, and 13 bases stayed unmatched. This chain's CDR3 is CASTPVAGGTIQETQYF. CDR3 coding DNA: TGTGCCAGTACCCCAGTAGCGGGGGGCACCATTCAAGAGACCCAGTACTTC.

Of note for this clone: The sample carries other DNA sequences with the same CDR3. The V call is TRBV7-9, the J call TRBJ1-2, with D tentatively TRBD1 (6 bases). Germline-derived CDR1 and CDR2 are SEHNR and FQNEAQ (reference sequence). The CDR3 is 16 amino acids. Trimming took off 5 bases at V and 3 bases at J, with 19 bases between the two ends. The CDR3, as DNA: TGTGCCAGCAGCAGCCGGGGGGGGCTGAAGGACTATGGCTACACCTTC. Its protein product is CASSSRGGLKDYGYTF.